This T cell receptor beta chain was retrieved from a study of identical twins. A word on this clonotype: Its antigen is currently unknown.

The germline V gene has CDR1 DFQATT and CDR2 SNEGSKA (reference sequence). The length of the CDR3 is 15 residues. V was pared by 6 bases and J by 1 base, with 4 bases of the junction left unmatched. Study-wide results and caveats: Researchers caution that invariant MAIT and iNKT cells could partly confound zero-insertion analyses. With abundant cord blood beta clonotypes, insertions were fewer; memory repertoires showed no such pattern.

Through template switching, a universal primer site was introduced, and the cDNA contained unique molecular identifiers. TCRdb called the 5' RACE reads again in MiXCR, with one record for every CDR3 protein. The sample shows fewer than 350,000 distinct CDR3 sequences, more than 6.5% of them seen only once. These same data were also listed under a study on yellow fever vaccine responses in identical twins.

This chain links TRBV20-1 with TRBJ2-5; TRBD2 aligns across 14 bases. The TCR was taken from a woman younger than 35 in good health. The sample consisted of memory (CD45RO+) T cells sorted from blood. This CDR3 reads CSATGLAGGQETQYF. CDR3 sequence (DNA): TGCAGTGCCACTGGACTAGCGGGGGGCCAAGAGACCCAGTACTTC.